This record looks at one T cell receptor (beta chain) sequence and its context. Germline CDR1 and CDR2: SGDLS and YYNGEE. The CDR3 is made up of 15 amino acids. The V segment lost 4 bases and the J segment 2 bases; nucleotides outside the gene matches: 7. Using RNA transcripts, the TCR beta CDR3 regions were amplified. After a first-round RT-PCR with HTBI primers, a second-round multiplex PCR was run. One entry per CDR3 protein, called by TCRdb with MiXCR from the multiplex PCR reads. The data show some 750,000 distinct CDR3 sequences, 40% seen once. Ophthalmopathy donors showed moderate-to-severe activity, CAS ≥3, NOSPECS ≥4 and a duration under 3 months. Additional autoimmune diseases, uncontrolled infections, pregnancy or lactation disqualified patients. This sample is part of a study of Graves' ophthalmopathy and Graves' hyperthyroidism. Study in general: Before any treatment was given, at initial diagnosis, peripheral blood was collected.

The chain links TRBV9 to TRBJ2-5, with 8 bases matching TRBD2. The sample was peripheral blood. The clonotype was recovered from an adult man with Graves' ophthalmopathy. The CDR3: CASSQTGGGQETQYF. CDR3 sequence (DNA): TGTGCCAGCAGCCAAACGGGGGGGGGTCAAGAGACCCAGTACTTC.